By share of the sample, the clone carrying this TCR beta chain is medium-sized (0.01 to 0.1%). The sample comes from a study of spatial heterogeneity in lung cancer. The overall study: An average of more than ten raw reads was observed per unique TCR and UMI combination.

Each TCR cDNA molecule bore a unique molecular identifier. Via MiXCR, TCRdb re-called the 5' RACE reads, giving one row per CDR3 protein. The table lists 1,000 to 1,200 distinct CDR3 sequences, 5.5% to 7% of them singletons. The CDR3 length is 13 residues. V lost 2 bases and J 7 bases, leaving 13 bases between the germline ends. Per germline, CDR1 SGHRS and CDR2 YFSETQ. The time point denotes: sample taken at primary tumor resection. Sequencing of whole RNA from tumor, nontumor lung or frozen PBMC involved no sorting. The roughly 66 donors had untreated early-stage non-small cell lung cancer. Sequencing used normal lung tissue next to the tumor, obtained at surgery. This sequence was found in a male donor with early-stage non-small cell lung cancer. The chain uses TRBV5-1 and TRBJ2-7, with D possibly called TRBD1 or TRBD2 (5 bases each). CDR3 in DNA: TGCGCCAGCAGCTTTAGGGACGAGGGGGAGCAGTACTTC. It yields the protein CASSFRDEGEQYF.